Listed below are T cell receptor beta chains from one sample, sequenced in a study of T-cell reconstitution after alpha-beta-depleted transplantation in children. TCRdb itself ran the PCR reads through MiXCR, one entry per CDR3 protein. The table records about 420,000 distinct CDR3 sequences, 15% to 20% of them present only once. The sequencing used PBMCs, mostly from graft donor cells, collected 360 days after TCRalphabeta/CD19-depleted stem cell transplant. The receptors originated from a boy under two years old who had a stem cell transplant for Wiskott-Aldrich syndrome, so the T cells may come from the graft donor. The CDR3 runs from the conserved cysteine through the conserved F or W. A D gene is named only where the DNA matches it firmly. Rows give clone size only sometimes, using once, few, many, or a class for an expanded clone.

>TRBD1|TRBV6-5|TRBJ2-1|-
TGTGCCAGCAGTTACTCAGGGGGCCGCTACAATGAGCAGTTCTTC
CASSYSGGRYNEQFF
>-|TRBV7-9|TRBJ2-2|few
TGTGCCAGCAGCCCGGACTATGCGAACACCGGGGAGCTGTTTTTT
CASSPDYANTGELFF
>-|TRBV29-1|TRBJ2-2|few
TGCAGCGTTTACTTACCGGGACATAGGAACACCGGGGAGCTGTTTTTT
CSVYLPGHRNTGELFF
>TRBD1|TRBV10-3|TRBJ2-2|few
TGTGCCATCAGCTGGACAGGAGCTAACACCGGGGAGCTGTTTTTT
CAISWTGANTGELFF
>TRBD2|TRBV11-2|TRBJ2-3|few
TGTGCCAGCAGTCGGACTAGCGGGATGGATACGCAGTATTTT
CASSRTSGMDTQYF
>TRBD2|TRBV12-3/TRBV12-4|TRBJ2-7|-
TGTGCCAGCAGACCGAGCGGGGGGCCCTACGAGCAGTACTTC
CASRPSGGPYEQYF
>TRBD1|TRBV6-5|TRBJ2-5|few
TGTGCCAGCAGTTACTCGGGACAGACAGAGACCCAGTACTTC
CASSYSGQTETQYF
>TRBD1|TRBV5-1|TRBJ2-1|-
TGCGCCAGCAGCTCGGACAGGGGTCGCTACAATGAGCAGTTCTTC
CASSSDRGRYNEQFF
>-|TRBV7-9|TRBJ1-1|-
TGTGCCAGCAGCGCTATTAGACAGGCGAGGGCTTTCTTT
CASSAIRQARAFF
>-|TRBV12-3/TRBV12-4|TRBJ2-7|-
TGTGCCAGCAGTTGGTCAGGGGTAGGCTACGAGCAGTACTTC
CASSWSGVGYEQYF
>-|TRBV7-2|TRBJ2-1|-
TGTGCCAGCAGCTTAAACGCGGGTCACGCATACAATGAGCAGTTCTTC
CASSLNAGHAYNEQFF
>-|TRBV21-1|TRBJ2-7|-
TGTGCCAGCAGCAACGTCTCCTCCAGGGGGTGGGGAAAGACCTACGAGCAGTACTTC
CASSNVSSRGWGKTYEQYF
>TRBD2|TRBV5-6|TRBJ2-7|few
TGTGCCAGCAGCCCCGTCGCTAGCGGGAGGGCCGGGGAGCAGTACTTC
CASSPVASGRAGEQYF
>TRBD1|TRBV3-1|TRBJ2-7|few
TGTGCCAGCAGCCAGGTTGGACAGGCTCAATTCTCCTACGAGCAGTACTTC
CASSQVGQAQFSYEQYF
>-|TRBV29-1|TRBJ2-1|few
TGCAGCGTTGTGGCCCAGGGATCCTACAATGAGCAGTTCTTC
CSVVAQGSYNEQFF
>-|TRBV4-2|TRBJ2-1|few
TGTGCCAGCAGCTCCGGTAGTACTCCGGGGGGCCTTACGAATGAGCAGTTCTTC
CASSSGSTPGGLTNEQFF
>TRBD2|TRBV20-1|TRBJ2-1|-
TGCAGTGCTAGAGATCCCCTAGCGGGAGGGCCTGATGAGCAGTTCTTC
CSARDPLAGGPDEQFF
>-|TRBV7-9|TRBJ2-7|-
TGTGCCAGCAGCTTAGTTAGCCACGAGCAGTACTTC
CASSLVSHEQYF
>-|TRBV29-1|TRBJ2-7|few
TGCAGCGTTGCACGGCGGCATAGCTCCTACGAGCAGTACTTC
CSVARRHSSYEQYF
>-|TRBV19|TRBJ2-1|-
TGTGCCAGTAGTATAGCGTGGGGTTTCTACAATGAGCAGTTCTTC
CASSIAWGFYNEQFF
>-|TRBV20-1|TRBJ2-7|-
TGCAGTGCTAGCCCACGCGGAAGGGCCAGCAACGAGCAGTACTTC
CSASPRGRASNEQYF
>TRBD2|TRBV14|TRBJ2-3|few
TGTGCCAGCAGCCAAGAGGGGGAGAGGCTAGCGGGAGGAGGTCTCACCGATACGCAGTATTTT
CASSQEGERLAGGGLTDTQYF
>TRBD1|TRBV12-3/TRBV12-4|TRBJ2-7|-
TGTGCCAGCAGCCAGGGACAGTCCGAGCAGTACTTC
CASSQGQSEQYF
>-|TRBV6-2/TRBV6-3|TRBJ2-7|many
TGTGCCAGCAGTTTGGCCGCAACCTACGAGCAGTACTTC
CASSLAATYEQYF
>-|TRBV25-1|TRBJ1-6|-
TGTGCCAGCAGTGTCCGGGGGGGGGCACCCCTCCACTTT
CASSVRGGAPLHF